These 18 T cell receptor beta chains came from one sample sequenced in a study of shared clonotypes between healthy human individuals. Sequenced by immunoSEQ multiplex PCR; TCRdb stores in-frame clones only, minus some. The table lists some 2.4 million clones, roughly 93% of them singletons. The sequencing input was naive CD4+ T cells from PBMCs. Sample subset: CD45RA+ positively selected. These receptors were obtained from a man aged 18 to 29 in good health. Some clones in this sample may be carry-over from other donors' samples.

As concerns this clone: This specimen includes other DNA sequences encoding the same CDR3. The V and J genes are TRBV28 and TRBJ2-1; no clear D. The germline CDR1 and CDR2 sequences are MDHEN and SYDVKM. V was trimmed by 6 bases and J by 6 bases, leaving 6 bases between them. The CDR3 runs to 11 residues. The CDR3 nucleotides read TGTGCCAGCAGCCGCGGCAATGAGCAGTTCTTC. Translating it yields CASSRGNEQFF. Filled out from reference TRBV28 and TRBJ2-1, the complete variable domain reads DVKVTQSSRYLVKRTGEKVFLECVQDMDHENMFWYRQDPGLGLRLIYFSYDVKMKEKGDIPEGYSVSREKKERFSLILESASTNQTSMYLCASSRGNEQFFGPGTRLTVL.

As for this clone: This specimen includes other DNA sequences encoding the same CDR3. The rearrangement links TRBV28 to TRBJ1-4, with a tentative D call TRBD1 (5 bases). CDR3 length: 15 residues. Germline V gene data show CDR1 as MDHEN and CDR2 as SYDVKM. Trimming pared 2 bases from V and 4 bases from J, leaving 11 bases between. The CDR3 is CASSLAGIGNEKLFF. CDR3 DNA sequence: TGTGCCAGCAGTTTAGCAGGGATTGGTAATGAAAAACTGTTTTTT.

This sequence joins TRBV5-1 and TRBJ1-2, with D maybe TRBD1 (5 bases). CDR3 length equals 15 residues. V gave up 0 bases and J gave up 6 bases, with 15 bases separating them. From germline, CDR1 is SGHRS and CDR2 YFSETQ. DNA of the CDR3: TGCGCCAGCAGCTTGGGGGACCGCCAAGGCGATGGCTACACCTTC. Translating it yields CASSLGDRQGDGYTF. Using reference TRBV5-1 and TRBJ1-2 for the parts outside the CDR3, the full variable domain is KAGVTQTPRYLIKTRGQQVTLSCSPISGHRSVSWYQQTPGQGLQFLFEYFSETQRNKGNFPGRFSGRQFSNSRSEMNVSTLELGDSALYLCASSLGDRQGDGYTFGSGTRLTVV.

This clone was seen just once. The chain joins TRBV10-1 to TRBJ1-2; 9 nucleotides align to TRBD1. Germline CDR1 is WNHNN and CDR2 is SYGVQD (reference sequence). The trim removed 2 bases at V and 7 bases at J, leaving 11 bases unmatched. The CDR3 covers 16 residues. CDR3 region: CASSENPGTGMLGYTF. Here the CDR3 DNA reads TGCGCCAGCAGTGAGAACCCCGGGACAGGGATGCTTGGCTACACCTTC.

This chain connects TRBV7-2 to TRBJ2-1; 11 nucleotides match TRBD2. Germline CDR1 is SGHTA and CDR2 is FQGNSA. The CDR3 extends over 16 amino acids. Unmatched junction bases numbered 7, after V lost 5 bases and J lost 4 bases. The CDR3 sequence: CASSPSTSGMYNEQFF. The CDR3 nucleotides are TGTGCCAGCAGCCCTTCGACTAGCGGGATGTACAATGAGCAGTTCTTC.

About this clone: Other nucleotide sequences from this sample produce the same CDR3. The chain links TRBV28 to TRBJ1-1, with D maybe TRBD1 (5 bases). CDR3 length: 12 amino acids. CDR1 MDHEN and CDR2 SYDVKM come from the germline V gene. V dropped 3 bases and J dropped 3 bases, with 5 bases sitting between them. The CDR3 loop reads CASSLGDTEAFF. CDR3 sequence (DNA): TGTGCCAGCAGTTTGGGGGACACTGAAGCTTTCTTT.

On this clone: The sample carries other DNA sequences with the same CDR3. The rearrangement links TRBV7-3 to TRBJ2-1, with D tentatively TRBD2 (5 bases). The CDR3 contains 12 residues. V lost 5 bases and J lost 6, with 8 bases in between. Per the germline V gene, CDR1 is SGHTA and CDR2 is FQGTGA. The CDR3: CASSPGGNEQFF. The CDR3 DNA follows: TGTGCCAGCAGCCCCGGAGGCAATGAGCAGTTCTTC.

This clone was counted a few times. The chain carries TRBV2 and TRBJ1-1; no firm D call. This CDR3 is 13 amino acids long. V gave up 6 bases and J gave up 3 bases, with 11 bases separating them. The germline gives CDR1 SNHLY, CDR2 FYNNEI. The CDR3 nucleotides are TGTGCCAGCAGACCCGAGGAGGACACTGAAGCTTTCTTT. Translated: CASRPEEDTEAFF.

The chain joins TRBV29-1 to TRBJ2-1; no definite D call. Germline loops: CDR1 SQVTM, CDR2 ANQGSEA. V was pared by 7 bases and J by 6 bases, with 13 bases between. The CDR3 runs to 12 residues. The CDR3 region has the DNA TGCAGCGGCAGAGGAGCGAGCAATGAGCAGTTCTTC. Amino acids: CSGRGASNEQFF.

The chain joins TRBV5-5 to TRBJ2-4; a possible D gene is TRBD2 (5 bases). Trimming left V 3 bases short and J 7 bases short, with 14 bases between. The CDR3 length is 14 residues. Looked up from germline, CDR1 is SGHKS and CDR2 is YYEKEE (reference sequence). CDR3 protein: CASSSTLGRNIQYF. CDR3 DNA sequence: TGTGCCAGCAGCTCGACACTAGGTCGGAACATTCAGTACTTC.

This clone was counted once. This chain links TRBV6-5 with TRBJ2-5, with D hard to call. This CDR3 region has 15 residues. Trimming shortened V by 2 bases and J by 5 bases, and 15 bases separated the two germline ends. The germline gives CDR1 MNHEY, CDR2 SVGAGI. CDR3 protein: CASSYNFGVEETQYF. CDR3 sequence (DNA): TGTGCCAGCAGTTACAACTTTGGGGTGGAGGAGACCCAGTACTTC.

For this clone: Within the sample, other DNA sequences also encode this same CDR3. The chain is built from TRBV7-2 and TRBJ2-5; D perhaps matches TRBD1 (6 bases). Germline CDR1 is SGHTA and CDR2 is FQGNSA. The CDR3 is 13 amino acids. V was shortened by 4 bases and J by 4 bases, with 10 bases between the two germline ends. CDR3 sequence: CASSWGRGETQYF. The CDR3 bases are TGTGCCAGCAGCTGGGGGCGAGGAGAGACCCAGTACTTC.

J is TRBJ1-4 and V is TRBV6-5; D call uncertain. The CDR3 extends over 14 amino acids. Trimming pared 6 bases from V and 8 bases from J, leaving 16 bases between. Germline values: CDR1 MNHEY, CDR2 SVGAGI. CDR3 sequence: CASRDEASREKLFF. In nucleotides, the CDR3 is TGTGCCAGCAGAGACGAAGCGAGTAGAGAAAAACTGTTTTTT.

The V gene is TRBV10-3, the J gene TRBJ2-1; 9 positions match TRBD2. Germline assignment: CDR1 ENHRY and CDR2 SYGVKD. This CDR3 is built from 13 residues. V was pared by 6 bases and J by 6 bases, with 3 bases of the junction left unmatched. The CDR3 sequence is CAISQTSGNEQFF. CDR3 DNA: TGTGCCATCAGCCAGACTAGCGGCAATGAGCAGTTCTTC.

The gene calls are TRBV11-2 and TRBJ1-5, with TRBD1 as a possible D gene (5 bases). The CDR3 length is 14 residues. V was pared by 4 bases and J by 4 bases, with 11 bases between. Germline values: CDR1 SGHAT, CDR2 FQNNGV. CDR3 DNA sequence: TGTGCCAGCAGCTCCACACGGGGGAATCAGCCCCAGCATTTT. This sequence encodes CASSSTRGNQPQHF.

The genes are TRBV9 and TRBJ2-7; 9 bases fit TRBD2. This CDR3 comprises 17 residues. The germline gives CDR1 SGDLS, CDR2 YYNGEE. The trim removed 0 bases at V and 6 bases at J, leaving 13 bases unmatched. The CDR3 here is CASSVGISGRAMSEQYF. CDR3 DNA sequence: TGTGCCAGCAGCGTAGGAATTAGCGGGAGAGCCATGAGCGAGCAGTACTTC. The full variable domain, with the rest looked up from reference TRBV9 and TRBJ2-7, is DSGVTQTPKHLITATGQRVTLRCSPRSGDLSVYWYQQSLDQGLQFLIQYYNGEERAKGNILERFSAQQFPDLHSELNLSSLELGDSALYFCASSVGISGRAMSEQYFGPGTRLTVT.

The chain has TRBV28 and TRBJ1-5; tentative D call: TRBD1 (5 bases). CDR1 and CDR2 (germline): MDHEN, SYDVKM. The CDR3 covers 15 residues. Between the trimmed V and J ends, which lost 10 bases and 4 bases, there was a span of 20 bases. The CDR3: CATSPQGGWNQPQHF. In nucleotides, the CDR3 is TGTGCCACCTCGCCCCAGGGAGGTTGGAATCAGCCCCAGCATTTT.

The rearrangement joins TRBV19 to TRBJ2-1, with D perhaps matching TRBD1 or TRBD2 (5 bases each). The CDR3 is 16 residues long. Trimming took 4 bases from V and 2 from J, leaving 15 bases between them. Germline CDR1 LNHDA, CDR2 SQIVND (reference sequence). DNA for the CDR3: TGTGCCAGTAGTAGGGGGTTACTGGTCGCCTACAATGAGCAGTTCTTC. Amino acid sequence: CASSRGLLVAYNEQFF.